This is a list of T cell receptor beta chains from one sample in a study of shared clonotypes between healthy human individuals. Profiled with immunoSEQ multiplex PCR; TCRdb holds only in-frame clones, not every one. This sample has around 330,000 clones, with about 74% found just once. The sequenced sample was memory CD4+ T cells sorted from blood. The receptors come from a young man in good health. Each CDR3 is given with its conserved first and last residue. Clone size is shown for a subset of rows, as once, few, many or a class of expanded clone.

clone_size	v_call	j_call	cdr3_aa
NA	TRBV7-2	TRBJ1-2	CASSQTPTGLSNYGYTF
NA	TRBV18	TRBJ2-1	CASSPVREEQFF
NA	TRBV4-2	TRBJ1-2	CASSQGGVGVGYTF
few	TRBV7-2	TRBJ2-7	CASNPGLGFYEQYF
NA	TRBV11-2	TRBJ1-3	CASSPTRGGNTIYF
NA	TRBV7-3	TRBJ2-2	CASSLMSEKSTGELFF
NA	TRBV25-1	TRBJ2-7	CASTRTEKYEQYF
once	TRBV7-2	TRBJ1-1	CASSRGRANTEAFF
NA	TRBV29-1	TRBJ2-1	CSVGNNEQFF
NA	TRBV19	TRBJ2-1	CASSTHLRGEQFF
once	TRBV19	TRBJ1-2	CASSIGARTGHYGYTF
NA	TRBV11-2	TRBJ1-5	CASSLTSKDPQHF
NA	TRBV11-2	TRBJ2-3	CASRPSQTNTDTQYF
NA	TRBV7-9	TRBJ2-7	CASSLGLAGGEQYF
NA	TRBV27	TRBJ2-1	CASSLSSTSYEQFF
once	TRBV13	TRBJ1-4	CASSSGCREPTNEKLFF
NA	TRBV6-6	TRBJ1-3	CASSSTGQAGNTIYF
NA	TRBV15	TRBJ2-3	CATSSAPPADTQYF
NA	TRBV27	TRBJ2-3	CASSLTSGSPTDTQYF
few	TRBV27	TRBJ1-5	CASSLSRGNSQPQHF
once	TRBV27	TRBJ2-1	CASSLLSQSEQFF
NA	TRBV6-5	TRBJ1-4	CASRRTGSNEKLFF
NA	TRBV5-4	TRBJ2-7	CASSSGTSRLLEQYF